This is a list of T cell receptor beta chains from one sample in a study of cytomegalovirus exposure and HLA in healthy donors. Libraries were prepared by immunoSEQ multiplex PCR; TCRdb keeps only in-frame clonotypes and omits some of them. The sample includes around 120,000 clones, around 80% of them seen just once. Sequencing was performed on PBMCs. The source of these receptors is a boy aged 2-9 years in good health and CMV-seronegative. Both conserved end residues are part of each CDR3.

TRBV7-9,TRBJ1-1,CSSSLARRAGVNTEAFF
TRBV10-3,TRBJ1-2,CASGRGQGYGYTF
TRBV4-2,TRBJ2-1,CASSQDPGGVHNEQFF
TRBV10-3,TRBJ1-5,CAISESTGGPQHF
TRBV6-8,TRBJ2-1,CASSLGTGSPEQFF
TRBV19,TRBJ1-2,CASTGVRGYTF
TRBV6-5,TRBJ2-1,CASSRTSGIYNEQFF
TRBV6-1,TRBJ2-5,CASSELAGEGIQETQYF
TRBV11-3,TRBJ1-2,CASSLGTANYGYTF
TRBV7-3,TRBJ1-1,CASSSATGRNTEAFF
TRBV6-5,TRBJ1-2,CASTDGGQPFYGYTF
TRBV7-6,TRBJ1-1,CASSPGLFRGNTEAFF
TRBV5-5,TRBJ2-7,CASSLLTGTYEQYF
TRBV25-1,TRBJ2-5,CASSESAQYF
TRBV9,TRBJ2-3,CASTAEGTSGRKSTDTQYF
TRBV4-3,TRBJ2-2,CASSPRGLTGELFF